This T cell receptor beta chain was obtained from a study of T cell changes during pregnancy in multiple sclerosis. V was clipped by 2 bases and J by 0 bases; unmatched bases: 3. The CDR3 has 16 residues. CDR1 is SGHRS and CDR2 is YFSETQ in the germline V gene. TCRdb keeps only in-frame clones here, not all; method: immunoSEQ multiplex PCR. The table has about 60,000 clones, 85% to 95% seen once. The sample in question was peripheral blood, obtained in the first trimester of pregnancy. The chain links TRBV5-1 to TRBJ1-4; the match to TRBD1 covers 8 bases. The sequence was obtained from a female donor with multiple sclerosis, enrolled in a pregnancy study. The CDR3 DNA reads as TGCGCCAGCAGCTTTACAGGGGGATCAACTAATGAAAAACTGTTTTTT. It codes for CASSFTGGSTNEKLFF.